Below, one TCR beta chain is given with its context. This sample is part of a study of cytomegalovirus exposure and HLA in healthy donors. Here immunoSEQ multiplex PCR was the method, and the copy in TCRdb shows in-frame clones only, minus some. This table has about 190,000 clones, around four fifths appearing once. This clonotype was sampled from a man aged 18-30 years in good health and CMV-seropositive. Sequenced input: PBMCs.

This CDR3 is CASSLGTGAYEQYF. CDR3 DNA sequence: TGTGCCAGCAGCTTAGGGACAGGGGCCTACGAGCAGTACTTC. This sequence joins TRBV11-2 and TRBJ2-7; TRBD1 aligns across 9 bases. After removal of 1 base from V and 2 bases from J, the junction contained 0 bases not matched to a gene. In germline, CDR1 is SGHAT, CDR2 FQNNGV. This CDR3 comprises 14 residues.